This TCR beta chain comes out of a study of blood T cell repertoires in COVID-19. Participants were aged about 18 to 90 years, lived in 24 US areas, and enrolled virtually. Assignments of participants to cohorts depended upon their own reported clinical history. Trimming cost V 5 bases and J 2 bases, with 6 bases left between them. Germline CDR1 DFQATT, CDR2 SNEGSKA (reference sequence). The CDR3 is 11 amino acids. Comments on this clone: Other DNA sequences from this sample encode an identical CDR3 as well.

Per the original data handling: Amplification from reference gene primers served as the basis for estimated nucleated cell counts. The table came from immunoSEQ multiplex PCR; TCRdb's copy has only in-frame clones and leaves some out. Clonal size and the V and J genes are those of that table, whereas D and trimming came from the DNA. Counted here are roughly 240,000 clones, around 82% occurring once; the ten biggest clones make up approximately 3.8%. This clonotype was obtained from a woman aged 40 to 50 who had been exposed to COVID-19. V is TRBV20-1 and J is TRBJ2-5; D remains unclear. Sequenced sample: PBMCs or T cells enriched from blood (not recorded which). CDR3 DNA: TGCAGTGCTCGGCGGCAAGAGACCCAGTACTTC. This sequence encodes CSARRQETQYF.